The 26 T cell receptor beta chains below all came from one sample that was sequenced in a study of beta chain features in type 1 diabetes. General observations from the study: The study found moderately but significantly shorter TCRB CDR3s in all four CD4+ subsets of Type 1 diabetes patients.

No antigen is known for these receptors. Expressed TCRB transcripts were sequenced because the entire RNA isolate underwent reverse transcription. Assay: immunoSEQ multiplex PCR; the TCRdb copy retains only in-frame clones and omits some. The sample carries more than 550,000 clones, over 13% recorded once. Sample: naive CD4+ T cells from blood. Receptor source: a man aged 18 to 35 with type 1 diabetes.

In its sample, this clone was seen a few times. The chain couples TRBV7-3 to TRBJ2-1, with TRBD2 identical over 12 bases. Trimming removed 2 bases from V and 6 bases from J; junction bases left unmatched: 11. This CDR3 spans 18 amino acids. Per germline, CDR1 SGHTA and CDR2 FQGTGA. The CDR3 DNA sequence: TGTGCCAGCAGCTTAGCGGCGGGACTAGCGGGTCTTTTCAATGAGCAGTTCTTC. Translated: CASSLAAGLAGLFNEQFF.

The chain has TRBV4-1 and TRBJ1-1, with 7 bases that match TRBD1. Germline assignment: CDR1 MGHRA and CDR2 YSYEKL. The CDR3 is 15 residues long. Unmatched junction bases numbered 11, after V lost 5 bases and J lost 5 bases. CDR3: CASSFQGRGQTEAFF. CDR3 DNA sequence: TGCGCCAGCAGCTTCCAGGGGAGGGGGCAAACTGAAGCTTTCTTT.

This clone was counted a few times. The V call is TRBV29-1, the J call TRBJ2-3, with unresolved D. This CDR3 spans 15 amino acids. Trimming removed 0 bases at V and 4 bases at J, with 14 bases between. In germline, CDR1 is SQVTM, CDR2 ANQGSEA. The chain's CDR3 is CSVEDYTLAPDTQYF. CDR3 coding DNA: TGCAGCGTTGAAGATTACACCCTCGCGCCAGATACGCAGTATTTT.

Only a few counts were recorded for this clone. This chain joins TRBV29-1 and TRBJ2-1; 7 bases agree with TRBD1. The CDR3 sequence is 11 residues long. The J segment lost 11 bases and the V segment lost 6 bases, leaving 7 bases of the junction unmatched. The germline gives CDR1 SQVTM, CDR2 ANQGSEA. The CDR3 DNA sequence: TGCAGCGTCGCGGAACAGGGGAAGCAGTTCTTC. Its translation is CSVAEQGKQFF.

This clone appeared a few times. The chain carries TRBV5-1 and TRBJ2-5; D may be TRBD1 or TRBD2 (5 bases each). Trimming removed 4 bases from V and 5 bases from J, with 15 bases in between. The germline CDR1 and CDR2 sequences are SGHRS and YFSETQ. CDR3 length equals 14 residues. CDR3 amino acids: CASSATRGQETQYF. For the CDR3, the DNA is TGCGCCAGCAGCGCCACTAGGGGTCAGGAGACCCAGTACTTC.

This chain uses TRBV9 with TRBJ2-5; 9 nucleotides align to TRBD1. CDR3 length: 14 amino acids. The V gene end was trimmed by 4 bases and the J gene end by 5 bases; junction bases not matched to a gene: 6. Germline V gene sequence: CDR1 SGDLS, CDR2 YYNGEE. Written as DNA, the CDR3 is TGTGCCAGCAGCCAGGACAGGGGTAGGGAGACCCAGTACTTC. It is translated as CASSQDRGRETQYF. The full variable domain, completed using reference TRBV9 and TRBJ2-5, is DSGVTQTPKHLITATGQRVTLRCSPRSGDLSVYWYQQSLDQGLQFLIQYYNGEERAKGNILERFSAQQFPDLHSELNLSSLELGDSALYFCASSQDRGRETQYFGPGTRLLVL.

This clone has a handful of counts. V gene TRBV2 combines with J gene TRBJ2-3, with 10 bases matching TRBD2. The V gene's germline CDR1 is SNHLY and CDR2 FYNNEI. With 8 bases clipped from V and 3 bases from J, the junction kept 5 bases outside the gene matches. CDR3 size: 14 residues. CDR3 DNA sequence: TGTGCCAGCCGACTAGCGGGTAGGACAGATACGCAGTATTTT. This encodes CASRLAGRTDTQYF.

In its sample, this clone was seen a few times. Other DNA sequences from this sample encode an identical CDR3 as well. The genes are TRBV5-1 and TRBJ1-1; 8 positions match TRBD1. This CDR3 region has 14 residues. Germline lookup yields CDR1 SGHRS and CDR2 YFSETQ. V gave up 4 bases and J gave up 0 bases; unmatched junction bases: 2. The CDR3 DNA sequence: TGCGCCAGCAGCGTGGACAGGGTGAACACTGAAGCTTTCTTT. This codes for CASSVDRVNTEAFF.

In this sample, this clone turned up a few times. The chain couples TRBV29-1 to TRBJ2-7, with D perhaps matching TRBD2 (6 bases). This CDR3 spans 12 amino acids. Germline assignment: CDR1 SQVTM and CDR2 ANQGSEA. Trimming cost V 4 bases and J 1 base, with 8 bases left between them. The CDR3 DNA sequence: TGCAGCGTTGTGGACTATTCCTACGAGCAGTACTTC. The encoded protein is CSVVDYSYEQYF.

Concerning this clone: The identical CDR3 is also encoded by other nucleotide sequences in the sample. The V gene is TRBV7-2, the J gene TRBJ1-5, with 8 bases lining up with TRBD1. Trimming cost V 3 bases and J 4 bases; bases outside gene matches: 2. Germline CDR1 is SGHTA and CDR2 is FQGNSA. This CDR3 is built from 14 residues. The CDR3 sequence is CASSLDRANQPQHF. DNA for the CDR3: TGTGCCAGCAGCTTGGACAGGGCGAATCAGCCCCAGCATTTT.

This clone was detected a few times. The chain uses TRBV10-3 and TRBJ1-2; D is unclear. V dropped 2 bases and J dropped 8 bases, with 9 bases sitting between them. There are 12 residues in the CDR3. Germline lookup yields CDR1 ENHRY and CDR2 SYGVKD. CDR3 in DNA: TGTGCCATCAGTGAGGAACGAAACGGCTACACCTTC. Residues: CAISEERNGYTF.

The rearrangement joins TRBV5-6 to TRBJ2-7, with 7 bases that match TRBD2. V was pared by 0 bases and J by 3 bases, with 3 bases of the junction left unmatched. The CDR3 consists of 14 residues. Germline CDR1 SGHDT, CDR2 YYEEEE. CDR3 sequence: CASSLAGLSYEQYF. CDR3 sequence (DNA): TGTGCCAGCAGCTTGGCGGGACTAAGCTACGAGCAGTACTTC.

This clone was seen more than once but under ten times. Distinct nucleotide sequences in the sample also encode this CDR3. V gene TRBV5-1 combines with J gene TRBJ2-3, with D tentatively TRBD2 (6 bases). The germline CDR1 and CDR2 sequences are SGHRS and YFSETQ. Trimming took off 0 bases at V and 1 base at J, with 9 bases between the two ends. The CDR3 spans 15 residues. The chain's CDR3 is CASSLEASGTDTQYF. The CDR3 region has the DNA TGCGCCAGCAGCTTGGAGGCTAGCGGCACAGATACGCAGTATTTT.

This clone was observed a few times. V and J are TRBV7-8 and TRBJ1-1; the match to TRBD1 covers 7 bases. Germline V gene lookup returns CDR1 SGHVS and CDR2 FQNEAQ. The ends lost 0 bases at V and 5 bases at J; junction bases unmatched: 6. This CDR3 region has 15 residues. CDR3 amino acids: CASSLAPQGSTEAFF. The CDR3 bases are TGTGCCAGCAGCTTAGCGCCACAGGGGAGTACTGAAGCTTTCTTT.

This clone was counted only a few times. The chain carries TRBV7-2 and TRBJ1-2; perhaps TRBD1 as D (6 bases). V was clipped by 3 bases and J by 5 bases, with 16 bases between them. This CDR3 is 15 amino acids long. Germline CDR1 reads SGHTA; CDR2 reads FQGNSA. CDR3 in DNA: TGTGCCAGCAGCTTTCTCGCGGGGCAGGGGTATGGCTACACCTTC. Translating gives CASSFLAGQGYGYTF.

In its sample, this clone was seen once. The rearrangement joins TRBV2 to TRBJ2-2, with a tentative D call TRBD1 (5 bases). The V and J ends lost 3 bases and 6 bases respectively, with 14 bases between them. The germline gives CDR1 SNHLY, CDR2 FYNNEI. CDR3 length equals 15 residues. The CDR3, as DNA: TGTGCCAGCAGTGACCGGCTGTCCAGGGCCGGGGAGCTGTTTTTT. This translates into CASSDRLSRAGELFF.

This sequence joins TRBV14 and TRBJ2-1; a possible D gene is TRBD2 (7 bases). The V and J ends lost 1 base and 11 bases respectively, with 12 bases between them. The CDR3 runs to 13 residues. Germline-derived CDR1 and CDR2 are SGHDN and FVKESK. CDR3 region: CASSQGEGDKQFF. DNA of the CDR3: TGTGCCAGCAGCCAAGGGGAGGGGGACAAGCAGTTCTTC.

This clone was counted between two and nine times. This chain links TRBV19 with TRBJ2-3; possible D gene TRBD1, 6 bases. Trimming pared 6 bases from V and 2 bases from J, leaving 15 bases between. The germline gives CDR1 LNHDA, CDR2 SQIVND (reference sequence). The CDR3 length is 15 residues. The CDR3 protein is CASSRTERSTDTQYF. The CDR3 coding sequence is TGTGCCAGTAGCCGGACAGAGAGGTCCACAGATACGCAGTATTTT.

J is TRBJ2-3 and V is TRBV9; 9 bases agree with TRBD2. CDR1 SGDLS and CDR2 YYNGEE come from the germline V gene. The ends lost 1 base at V and 6 bases at J; junction bases unmatched: 0. The CDR3 loop spans 13 amino acids. The CDR3 loop is CASSVSGRDTQYF. The CDR3 region has the DNA TGTGCCAGCAGCGTAAGCGGGAGGGATACGCAGTATTTT.

CDR3 protein: CASQQIYYGYTF. DNA for the CDR3: TGTGCCAGCCAACAGATATACTATGGCTACACCTTC. The chain is built from TRBV2 and TRBJ1-2; D uncertain. This CDR3 contains 12 residues. V lost 8 bases and J lost 3, with 10 bases in between. Germline values: CDR1 SNHLY, CDR2 FYNNEI.

This clone was counted a few times. The chain recombines TRBV5-1 with TRBJ2-6, with D maybe TRBD2 (5 bases). The CDR3 contains 17 residues. Germline V gene lookup returns CDR1 SGHRS and CDR2 YFSETQ. V lost 6 bases and J 0 bases, leaving 16 bases between the germline ends. The CDR3 coding sequence is TGCGCCAGCACCCCTCGGGCGACTATCTCTGGGGCCAACGTCCTGACTTTC. This translates into CASTPRATISGANVLTF.

This clone has just a few counts. V is TRBV5-4 and J is TRBJ2-3; 7 bases fit TRBD2. CDR3 size: 13 residues. Germline lookup yields CDR1 SGHNT and CDR2 YYREEE (reference sequence). The junction had 1 base not matched to a gene; V was cut back by 2 bases and J by 4 bases. Written as DNA, the CDR3 is TGTGCCAGCAGCTTACGGGGGGCAGATACGCAGTATTTT. Its translation: CASSLRGADTQYF.

The genes are TRBV18 and TRBJ2-2, with 9 bases fitting TRBD1. This CDR3 region has 15 residues. Germline CDR1 reads KGHSH; CDR2 reads LQKENI. V lost 7 bases to trimming and J lost 4 bases; unmatched junction nucleotides: 7. The CDR3 DNA follows: TGTGCCAGCTGGCACAGGGGGCTGAGCACCGGGGAGCTGTTTTTT. This encodes CASWHRGLSTGELFF.

The chain combines TRBV30 with TRBJ2-4; D call uncertain. In germline, CDR1 is GTSNPN, CDR2 SVGIG (reference sequence). The CDR3 totals 12 residues. V shed 3 bases and J shed 6 bases, with 9 bases lying between them. The CDR3 region has the DNA TGTGCCTGGAGCGGCTGGGGAAACATTCAGTACTTC. Translated, it gives CAWSGWGNIQYF.

V gene TRBV4-2 combines with J gene TRBJ2-7; maybe TRBD1 (5 bases). From germline, CDR1 is LGHNA and CDR2 YNFKEQ. Between the trimmed V and J ends, which lost 0 bases and 3 bases, there was a span of 18 bases. This CDR3 region has 17 residues. The CDR3 DNA reads as TGTGCCAGCAGCCAAGATCTCTCGGCAGGGCCCTACTACGAGCAGTACTTC. Amino acid sequence: CASSQDLSAGPYYEQYF.

The chain couples TRBV5-1 to TRBJ1-1; unclear D gene. CDR3 length equals 15 residues. Looked up from germline, CDR1 is SGHRS and CDR2 is YFSETQ. The V and J ends lost 0 bases and 5 bases respectively, with 14 bases between them. CDR3 bases: TGCGCCAGCAGCTTGGCCTCTACACTTGGGACTGAAGCTTTCTTT. Translating gives CASSLASTLGTEAFF.